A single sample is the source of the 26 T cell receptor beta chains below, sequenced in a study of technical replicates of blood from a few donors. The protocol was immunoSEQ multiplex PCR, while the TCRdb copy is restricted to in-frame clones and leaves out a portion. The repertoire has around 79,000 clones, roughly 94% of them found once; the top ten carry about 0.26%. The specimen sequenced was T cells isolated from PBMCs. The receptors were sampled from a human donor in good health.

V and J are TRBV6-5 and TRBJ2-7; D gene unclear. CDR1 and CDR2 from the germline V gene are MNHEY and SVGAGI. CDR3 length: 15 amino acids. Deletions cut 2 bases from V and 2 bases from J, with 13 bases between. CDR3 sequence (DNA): TGTGCCAGCAGTTACGCTAGGTTACCGGCCTACGAGCAGTACTTC. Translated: CASSYARLPAYEQYF.

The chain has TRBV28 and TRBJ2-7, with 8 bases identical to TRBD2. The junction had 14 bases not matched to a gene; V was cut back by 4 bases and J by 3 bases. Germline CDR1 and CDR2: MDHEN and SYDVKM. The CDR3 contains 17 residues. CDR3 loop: CASSSFPGLAGSYEQYF. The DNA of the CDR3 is TGTGCCAGCAGTTCATTTCCCGGACTAGCCGGAAGCTACGAGCAGTACTTC.

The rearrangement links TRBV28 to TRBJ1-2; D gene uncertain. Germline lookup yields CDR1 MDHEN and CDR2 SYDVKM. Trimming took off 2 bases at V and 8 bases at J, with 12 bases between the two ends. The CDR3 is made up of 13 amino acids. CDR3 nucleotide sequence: TGTGCCAGCAGTTTACGGTCGGTGTGGGGCTACACCTTC. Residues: CASSLRSVWGYTF.

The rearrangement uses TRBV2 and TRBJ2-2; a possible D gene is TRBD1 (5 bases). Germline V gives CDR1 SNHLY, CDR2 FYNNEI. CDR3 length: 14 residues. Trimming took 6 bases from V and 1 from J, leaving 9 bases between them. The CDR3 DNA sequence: TGTGCCAGCAGGGTGACAGTGAACACCGGGGAGCTGTTTTTT. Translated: CASRVTVNTGELFF.

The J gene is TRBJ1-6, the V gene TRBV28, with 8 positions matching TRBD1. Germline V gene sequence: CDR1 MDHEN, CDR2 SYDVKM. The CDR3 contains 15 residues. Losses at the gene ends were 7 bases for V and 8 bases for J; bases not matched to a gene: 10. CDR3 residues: CASTSPGTGDSPLHF. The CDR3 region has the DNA TGTGCCAGCACATCTCCCGGGACAGGTGATTCACCCCTCCACTTT.

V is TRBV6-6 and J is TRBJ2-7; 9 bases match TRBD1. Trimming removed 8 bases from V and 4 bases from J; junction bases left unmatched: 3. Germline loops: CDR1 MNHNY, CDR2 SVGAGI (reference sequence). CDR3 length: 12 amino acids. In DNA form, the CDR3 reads TGTGCCAGCGGGACAGGGCCATACGAGCAGTACTTC. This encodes CASGTGPYEQYF.

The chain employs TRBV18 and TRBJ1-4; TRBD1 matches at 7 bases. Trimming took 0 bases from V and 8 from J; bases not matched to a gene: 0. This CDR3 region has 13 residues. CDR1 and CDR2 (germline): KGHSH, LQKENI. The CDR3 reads CASSPPDREKLFF. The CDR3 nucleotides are TGTGCCAGCTCACCACCGGACAGGGAAAAACTGTTTTTT.

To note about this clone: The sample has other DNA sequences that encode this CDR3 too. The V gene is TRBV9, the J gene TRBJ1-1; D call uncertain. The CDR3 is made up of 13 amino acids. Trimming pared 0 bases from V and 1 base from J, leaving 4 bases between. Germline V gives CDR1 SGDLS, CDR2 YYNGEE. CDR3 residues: CASSVAGNTEAFF. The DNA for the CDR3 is TGTGCCAGCAGCGTAGCGGGGAACACTGAAGCTTTCTTT.

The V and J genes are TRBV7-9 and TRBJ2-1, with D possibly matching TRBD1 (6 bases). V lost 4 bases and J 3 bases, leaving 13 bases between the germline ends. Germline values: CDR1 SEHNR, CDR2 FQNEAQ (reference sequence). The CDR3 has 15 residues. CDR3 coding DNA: TGTGCCAGCAGCTCGTACAGGGAAGTCTACAATGAGCAGTTCTTC. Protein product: CASSSYREVYNEQFF.

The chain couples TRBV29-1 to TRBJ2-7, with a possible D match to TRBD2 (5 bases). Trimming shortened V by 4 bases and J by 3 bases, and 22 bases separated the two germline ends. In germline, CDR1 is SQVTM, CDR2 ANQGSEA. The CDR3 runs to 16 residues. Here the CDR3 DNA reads TGCAGCGTTGTTGAAGTAAGAGGGAAAGTTTTCTACGAGCAGTACTTC. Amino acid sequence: CSVVEVRGKVFYEQYF.

The CDR3 region is CASRGAGTSEAFF. The CDR3 region has the DNA TGTGCCAGCAGGGGGGCAGGGACGTCTGAAGCTTTCTTT. The chain carries TRBV11-1 and TRBJ1-1; a possible D gene is TRBD1 (6 bases). The CDR3 is 13 residues long. The germline V gene has CDR1 SGHAT and CDR2 FQDESV (reference sequence). Trimming cost V 6 bases and J 6 bases, with 14 bases left between them. The full variable domain, with the rest looked up from reference TRBV11-1 and TRBJ1-1, is EAEVAQSPRYKITEKSQAVAFWCDPISGHATLYWYRQILGQGPELLVQFQDESVVDDSQLPKDRFSAERLKGVDSTLKIQPAELGDSAMYLCASRGAGTSEAFFGQGTRLTVV.

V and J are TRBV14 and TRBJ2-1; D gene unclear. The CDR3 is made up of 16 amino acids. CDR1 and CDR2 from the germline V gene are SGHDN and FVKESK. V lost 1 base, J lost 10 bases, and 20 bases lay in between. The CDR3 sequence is CASSQGYRFLGLEQFF. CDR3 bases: TGTGCCAGCAGCCAAGGGTACAGATTTTTGGGTTTGGAGCAGTTCTTC.

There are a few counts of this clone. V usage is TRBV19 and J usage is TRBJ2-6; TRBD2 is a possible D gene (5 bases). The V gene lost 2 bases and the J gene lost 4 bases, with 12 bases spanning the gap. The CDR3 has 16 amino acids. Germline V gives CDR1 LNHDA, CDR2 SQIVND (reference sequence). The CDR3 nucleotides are TGTGCCAGTAGTATACCCGGGGAGTGGGGGGCCAACGTCCTGACTTTC. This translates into CASSIPGEWGANVLTF.

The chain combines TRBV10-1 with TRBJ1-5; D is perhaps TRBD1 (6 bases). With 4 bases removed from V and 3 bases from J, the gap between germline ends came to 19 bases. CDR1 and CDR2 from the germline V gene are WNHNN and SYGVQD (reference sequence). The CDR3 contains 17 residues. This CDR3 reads CASSAVQGSRHNQPQHF. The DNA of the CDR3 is TGCGCCAGCAGTGCAGTACAGGGTTCAAGGCACAATCAGCCCCAGCATTTT.

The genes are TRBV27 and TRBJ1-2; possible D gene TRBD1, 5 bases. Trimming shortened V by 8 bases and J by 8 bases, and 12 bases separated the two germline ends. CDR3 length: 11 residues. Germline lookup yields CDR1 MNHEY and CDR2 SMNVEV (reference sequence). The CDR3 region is CASGGLLGYTF. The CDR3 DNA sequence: TGTGCCAGCGGGGGACTCTTGGGCTACACCTTC.

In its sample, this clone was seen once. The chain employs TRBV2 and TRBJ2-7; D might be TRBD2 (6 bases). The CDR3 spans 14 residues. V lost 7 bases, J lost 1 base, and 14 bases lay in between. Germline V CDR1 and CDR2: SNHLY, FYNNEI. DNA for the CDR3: TGTGCCAGCACGCAGGAGGGGATGTCCTACGAGCAGTACTTC. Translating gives CASTQEGMSYEQYF.

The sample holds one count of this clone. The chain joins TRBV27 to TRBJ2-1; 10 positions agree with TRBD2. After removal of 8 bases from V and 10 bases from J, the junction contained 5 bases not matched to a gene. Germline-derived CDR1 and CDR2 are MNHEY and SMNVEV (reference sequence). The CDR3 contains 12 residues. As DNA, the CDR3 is TGTGCCAGCGGGACTAGCGTGCGGGAGCAGTTCTTC. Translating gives CASGTSVREQFF.

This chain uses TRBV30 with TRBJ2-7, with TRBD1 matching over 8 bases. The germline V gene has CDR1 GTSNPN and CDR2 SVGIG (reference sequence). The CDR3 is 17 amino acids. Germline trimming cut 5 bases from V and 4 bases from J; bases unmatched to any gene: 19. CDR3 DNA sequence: TGTGCCTGGCACCCCACCCCCGGTCGGGACAGGCATTACGAGCAGTACTTC. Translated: CAWHPTPGRDRHYEQYF.

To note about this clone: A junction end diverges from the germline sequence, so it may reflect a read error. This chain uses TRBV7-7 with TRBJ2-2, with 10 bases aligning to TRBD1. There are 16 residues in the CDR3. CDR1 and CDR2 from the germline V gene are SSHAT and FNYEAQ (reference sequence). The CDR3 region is CASSSGGTGVPGELFF. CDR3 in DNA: TGTGCTAGCAGCTCAGGGGGGACAGGGGTCCCCGGGGAGCTGTTTTTT.

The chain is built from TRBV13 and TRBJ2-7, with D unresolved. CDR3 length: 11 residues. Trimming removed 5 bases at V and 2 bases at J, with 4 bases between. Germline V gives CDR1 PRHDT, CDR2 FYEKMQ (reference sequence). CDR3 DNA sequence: TGTGCCAGCAGCACGGCCTACGAGCAGTACTTC. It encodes CASSTAYEQYF.

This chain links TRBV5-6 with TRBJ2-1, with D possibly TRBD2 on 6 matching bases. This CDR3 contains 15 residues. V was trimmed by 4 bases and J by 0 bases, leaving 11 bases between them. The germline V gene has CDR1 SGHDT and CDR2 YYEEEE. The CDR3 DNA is TGTGCCAGCAGCACGGGGGTAAGCTCCTACAATGAGCAGTTCTTC. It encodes CASSTGVSSYNEQFF.

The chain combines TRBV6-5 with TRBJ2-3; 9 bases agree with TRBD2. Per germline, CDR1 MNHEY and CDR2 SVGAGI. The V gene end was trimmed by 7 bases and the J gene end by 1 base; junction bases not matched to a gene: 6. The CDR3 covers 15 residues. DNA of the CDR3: TGTGCCAGCAACCTAGCGGGGTCGCGCACAGATACGCAGTATTTT. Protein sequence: CASNLAGSRTDTQYF.

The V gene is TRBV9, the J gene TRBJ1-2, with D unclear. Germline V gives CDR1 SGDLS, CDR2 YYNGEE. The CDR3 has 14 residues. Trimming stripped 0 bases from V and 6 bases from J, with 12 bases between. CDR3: CASSVASLSDGYTF. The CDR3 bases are TGTGCCAGCAGCGTAGCTAGCCTCTCGGATGGCTACACCTTC.

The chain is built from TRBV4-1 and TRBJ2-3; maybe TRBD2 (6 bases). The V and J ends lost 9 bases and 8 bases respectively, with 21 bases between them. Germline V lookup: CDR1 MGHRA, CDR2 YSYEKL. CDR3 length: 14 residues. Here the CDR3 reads CASNRDFFSSTQYF. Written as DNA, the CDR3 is TGCGCCAGTAACCGGGACTTTTTTTCCTCTACGCAGTATTTT.

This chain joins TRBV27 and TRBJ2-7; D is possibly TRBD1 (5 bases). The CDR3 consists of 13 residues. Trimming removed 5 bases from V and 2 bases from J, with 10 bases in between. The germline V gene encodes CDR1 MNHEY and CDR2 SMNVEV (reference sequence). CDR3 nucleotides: TGTGCCAGCAGTCGTAGGGGTACCTACGAGCAGTACTTC. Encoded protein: CASSRRGTYEQYF.

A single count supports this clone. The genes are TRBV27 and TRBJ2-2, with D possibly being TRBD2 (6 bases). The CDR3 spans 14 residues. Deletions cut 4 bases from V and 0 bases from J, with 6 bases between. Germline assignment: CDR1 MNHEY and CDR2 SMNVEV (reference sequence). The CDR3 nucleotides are TGTGCCAGCAGTTCGGGGGCGAACACCGGGGAGCTGTTTTTT. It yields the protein CASSSGANTGELFF.